What follows are 29 T cell receptor beta chains derived from one specimen sequenced in a study of cytomegalovirus exposure and HLA in healthy donors (dated by TCRdb to about 2017). Libraries were built with the immunoSEQ multiplex PCR assay. A mixture of 60 forward primers for TCR Vbeta segments and 13 reverse primers for TCR Jbeta segments was used in the multiplex PCR. TCRdb re-hosts the immuneACCESS table, in-frame sequences only. Its copies lack some clones; in the studies checked, an unresolved V gene accounts for under half of them, and the cause for the rest is not known. This sample is represented by over 55,000 clones; around 87% of them were singletons. Clones ranked in the top ten supply over 1.1% of the sample. Sequenced: PBMCs. All receptors come from a man aged 18 to 30 in good health and CMV-seronegative.

The V call is TRBV7-6, the J call TRBJ2-7; 7 bases are a match to TRBD1. CDR1 and CDR2 (germline): SGHVS, FNYEAQ. The CDR3 length is 14 residues. J gave up 3 bases and V 5 bases, and 7 bases lay outside the gene matches. The CDR3 reads CASSPQGPIYEQYF. CDR3 coding DNA: TGTGCCAGCAGCCCACAGGGGCCTATCTACGAGCAGTACTTC.

The rearrangement joins TRBV28 to TRBJ1-4, with TRBD1 as a possible D gene (6 bases). CDR1 is MDHEN, CDR2 SYDVKM, per germline. Trimming took off 6 bases at V and 1 base at J, with 9 bases between the two ends. This CDR3 spans 14 amino acids. The CDR3 spells CASSLTGTNEKLFF. Here the CDR3 DNA reads TGTGCCAGCAGCCTGACAGGAACTAATGAAAAACTGTTTTTT.

The chain uses TRBV2 and TRBJ2-5; maybe TRBD2 (6 bases). This CDR3 region has 16 residues. Germline V gene sequence: CDR1 SNHLY, CDR2 FYNNEI. With 6 bases removed from V and 0 bases from J, the gap between germline ends came to 17 bases. This chain's CDR3 is CASRRDSAANQETQYF. The CDR3 DNA sequence: TGTGCCAGCAGAAGGGACTCAGCGGCGAACCAAGAGACCCAGTACTTC.

This sequence joins TRBV6-1 and TRBJ1-5; D unclear. Germline V gene lookup returns CDR1 MNHNS and CDR2 SASEGT. The CDR3 is made up of 12 amino acids. The V end was cut by 8 bases, the J end by 6 bases, with 11 bases between. Here the CDR3 reads CASYLGSQPQHF. In DNA, the CDR3 is TGTGCCAGCTACCTTGGTAGTCAGCCCCAGCATTTT.

This clone was counted only a few times. The chain recombines TRBV6-4 with TRBJ2-3; 14 bases fit TRBD2. V lost 7 bases to trimming and J lost 5 bases; unmatched junction nucleotides: 5. The CDR3 length is 15 residues. CDR1 is MRHNA and CDR2 is SNTAGT in the germline V gene. The CDR3 nucleotides are TGTGCCAGCAAGACTAGCGGGGGGGCTGGAGATACGCAGTATTTT. Translation: CASKTSGGAGDTQYF.

This chain joins TRBV30 and TRBJ2-5; 13 nucleotides agree with TRBD2. J gave up 1 base and V 5 bases, and 10 bases lay outside the gene matches. CDR1 is GTSNPN, CDR2 SVGIG, per germline (reference sequence). The CDR3 is made up of 17 amino acids. CDR3 protein: CAWGGGLAGALQETQYF. The CDR3 nucleotides read TGTGCCTGGGGGGGTGGACTAGCGGGGGCACTCCAAGAGACCCAGTACTTC.

This clone was seen a handful of times. V and J are TRBV30 and TRBJ1-5, with 11 positions matching TRBD1. The CDR3 runs to 15 residues. Per germline, CDR1 GTSNPN and CDR2 SVGIG (reference sequence). V shed 3 bases and J 7 bases; nucleotides not matched to a gene: 8. CDR3 nucleotide sequence: TGTGCCTGGAGCCTTGGGACAGGGGGAGACCAGCCCCAGCATTTT. The encoded protein is CAWSLGTGGDQPQHF.

The V call is TRBV6-5, the J call TRBJ2-7, with a possible D match to TRBD1 (6 bases). Trimming took 4 bases from V and 7 from J, leaving 20 bases between them. The CDR3 is 15 amino acids. Germline V gene lookup returns CDR1 MNHEY and CDR2 SVGAGI. The chain's CDR3 is CASSSRTAHSSEQYF. For the CDR3, the DNA is TGTGCCAGCAGTTCCCGGACAGCCCATTCTAGTGAGCAGTACTTC.

The chain links TRBV7-9 to TRBJ1-5; no clear D. Germline-derived CDR1 and CDR2 are SEHNR and FQNEAQ (reference sequence). Deletions cut 1 base from V and 0 bases from J, with 10 bases between. The CDR3 covers 16 residues. The CDR3 loop reads CASSLGSSNSNQPQHF. The CDR3 coding sequence is TGTGCCAGCAGCTTAGGCAGTTCCAATAGCAATCAGCCCCAGCATTTT.

V usage is TRBV18 and J usage is TRBJ1-1; no firm D call. The CDR3 has 14 residues. Germline loops: CDR1 KGHSH, CDR2 LQKENI. V shed 1 base and J shed 0 bases, with 6 bases lying between them. As DNA, the CDR3 is TGTGCCAGCTCACCACGTGAGATGAACACTGAAGCTTTCTTT. Its protein product is CASSPREMNTEAFF.

This rearrangement joins TRBV30 to TRBJ2-7; tentative D call: TRBD1 (6 bases). The CDR3 contains 16 residues. The V end was cut by 4 bases, the J end by 3 bases, with 22 bases between. Germline assignment: CDR1 GTSNPN and CDR2 SVGIG (reference sequence). CDR3 in DNA: TGTGCCTGGACCCCGCCCCGGACAGCTGGTGGCTACGAGCAGTACTTC. Translation: CAWTPPRTAGGYEQYF. Variable domain in full (rest from reference TRBV30 and TRBJ2-7): SQTIHQWPATLVQPVGSPLSLECTVEGTSNPNLYWYRQAAGRGLQLLFYSVGIGQISSEVPQNLSASRPQDRQFILSSKKLLLSDSGFYLCAWTPPRTAGGYEQYFGPGTRLTVT.

The V gene is TRBV29-1, the J gene TRBJ2-7; the match to TRBD2 covers 7 bases. Germline-derived CDR1 and CDR2 are SQVTM and ANQGSEA. With V trimmed by 6 bases and J by 0 bases, 5 bases remained unmatched. The CDR3 extends over 13 amino acids. The CDR3 protein is CSVERGSSYEQYF. DNA for the CDR3: TGCAGCGTCGAGCGGGGCAGCTCCTACGAGCAGTACTTC.

The J gene is TRBJ2-3, the V gene TRBV6-6; D remains unclear. This CDR3 spans 15 amino acids. Per the germline V gene, CDR1 is MNHNY and CDR2 is SVGAGI (reference sequence). V lost 7 bases, J lost 0 bases, and 14 bases lay in between. The CDR3 sequence is CASTPLRTSTDTQYF. CDR3 nucleotides: TGTGCCAGCACCCCCCTTCGAACTAGCACAGATACGCAGTATTTT.

The chain uses TRBV19 and TRBJ2-2; tentative D call: TRBD2 (6 bases). The CDR3 has 14 residues. Germline CDR1 reads LNHDA; CDR2 reads SQIVND (reference sequence). The ends were cut back, 3 bases at V and 2 bases at J, with 7 bases in the middle. Here the CDR3 DNA reads TGTGCCAGTAGTATGGGACTCAACACCGGGGAGCTGTTTTTT. This sequence encodes CASSMGLNTGELFF.

This chain connects TRBV30 to TRBJ2-7; D is ambiguous. Deletions cut 3 bases from V and 2 bases from J, with 5 bases between. The CDR3 runs to 11 residues. Germline V gene data show CDR1 as GTSNPN and CDR2 as SVGIG (reference sequence). The CDR3 DNA reads as TGTGCCTGGAGAGCCCCCTACGAGCAGTACTTC. Its protein is CAWRAPYEQYF.

V usage is TRBV11-1 and J usage is TRBJ1-1, with 8 bases fitting TRBD1. The CDR3 covers 14 residues. Germline values: CDR1 SGHAT, CDR2 FQDESV (reference sequence). V dropped 5 bases and J dropped 2; count of bases not matched to a gene: 4. CDR3 in DNA: TGTGCCAGCAGCGCAGGGGGCTCCAACACTGAAGCTTTCTTT. It specifies CASSAGGSNTEAFF.

This clone was counted between two and nine times. In nucleotides, the CDR3 is TGTGCCAGCAGTTACTCGACTAGCGGGACCGGGGAGCTGTTTTTT. It translates to CASSYSTSGTGELFF. The chain carries TRBV6-5 and TRBJ2-2; the match to TRBD2 covers 10 bases. Germline V gene sequence: CDR1 MNHEY, CDR2 SVGAGI. V trimming: 0 bases; J trimming: 5 bases; junction bases outside the gene matches: 0. CDR3 length: 15 residues.

The genes are TRBV4-2 and TRBJ2-2; TRBD2 matches 9 bases. The germline V gene has CDR1 LGHNA and CDR2 YNFKEQ. Trimming removed 1 base from V and 7 bases from J; junction bases left unmatched: 7. There are 16 residues in the CDR3. The CDR3, as DNA: TGTGCCAGCAGCCAAGGCGGGGGGGAATTGAGCGGGGAGCTGTTTTTT. It specifies CASSQGGGELSGELFF.

The V and J genes are TRBV7-6 and TRBJ1-6, with D possibly matching TRBD1 (6 bases). The CDR3 is 14 amino acids. The germline V and J ends were trimmed by 5 bases and 9 bases, with 14 bases remaining between them. Germline V lookup: CDR1 SGHVS, CDR2 FNYEAQ. In DNA form, the CDR3 reads TGTGCCAGCAGCCCCGGGACACGAGGTTCACCCCTCCACTTT. Its translation: CASSPGTRGSPLHF.

This clone appeared a few times. Written as DNA, the CDR3 is TGTGCCAGCAGCGATACAGTGGACTATGGCTACACCTTC. This translates into CASSDTVDYGYTF. The chain carries TRBV7-9 and TRBJ1-2; no clear D gene. V was clipped by 5 bases and J by 3 bases, with 10 bases between them. CDR1 is SEHNR, CDR2 FQNEAQ, per germline (reference sequence). The CDR3 length is 13 residues. The variable domain in full, with the rest retrieved from reference TRBV7-9 and TRBJ1-2, is DTGVSQNPRHKITKRGQNVTFRCDPISEHNRLYWYRQTLGQGPEFLTYFQNEAQLEKSRLLSDRFSAERPKGSFSTLEIQRTEQGDSAMYLCASSDTVDYGYTFGSGTRLTVV.

This clone was counted once. The chain joins TRBV15 to TRBJ2-5, with TRBD2 identical over 8 bases. The J call may be mistaken, given a closer DNA end match to TRBJ2-7. The CDR3 runs 15 residues. Germline CDR1 reads LNHNV; CDR2 reads YYDKDF (reference sequence). The CDR3 loop is CATSRSLAVIYEQYF. The CDR3 bases are TGTGCCACCAGCAGATCACTAGCGGTGATCTACGAGCAGTACTTC.

The genes are TRBV4-1 and TRBJ2-5; 10 nucleotides line up with TRBD2. The germline V gene encodes CDR1 MGHRA and CDR2 YSYEKL. The V and J ends lost 0 bases and 10 bases, in that order; junction bases with no gene match: 14. The CDR3 is made up of 17 amino acids. The CDR3 DNA reads TGCGCCAGCAGCCAAGACCTAGCGGGGGCCCCAGGGAGGGGCCAGTACTTC. Encoded protein: CASSQDLAGAPGRGQYF.

V gene TRBV16 combines with J gene TRBJ1-6; TRBD1 is a possible D gene (6 bases). The CDR3 spans 16 residues. The germline V gene has CDR1 KGHSY and CDR2 FQNENV. Trimming took off 4 bases at V and 8 bases at J, with 18 bases between the two ends. The CDR3, as DNA: TGTGCCAGCAGCCTCCTTGACCGGGGGGGCGATTCACCCCTCCACTTT. Translation gives CASSLLDRGGDSPLHF.

The chain combines TRBV9 with TRBJ2-1, with 10 bases identical to TRBD2. There are 16 residues in the CDR3. With V trimmed by 2 bases and J by 5 bases, 7 bases remained unmatched. The V gene's germline CDR1 is SGDLS and CDR2 YYNGEE. CDR3 DNA: TGTGCCAGCAGCGTGGGTGGTAGCGGGGGGAACAATGAGCAGTTCTTC. Amino acid sequence: CASSVGGSGGNNEQFF. The variable domain in full, completed from reference TRBV9 and TRBJ2-1, reads DSGVTQTPKHLITATGQRVTLRCSPRSGDLSVYWYQQSLDQGLQFLIQYYNGEERAKGNILERFSAQQFPDLHSELNLSSLELGDSALYFCASSVGGSGGNNEQFFGPGTRLTVL.

V usage is TRBV28 and J usage is TRBJ1-1; D is unclear. Trimming removed 7 bases from V and 1 base from J, with 13 bases in between. Germline loops: CDR1 MDHEN, CDR2 SYDVKM. The CDR3 runs to 14 residues. The CDR3 sequence: CASTTLGSNTEAFF. The CDR3 coding sequence is TGTGCCAGCACCACCCTAGGCTCGAACACTGAAGCTTTCTTT.

The chain recombines TRBV18 with TRBJ2-5, with D hard to call. The CDR3 has 11 amino acids. Germline V gives CDR1 KGHSH, CDR2 LQKENI. V lost 5 bases to trimming and J lost 2 bases, with 3 bases between them. The CDR3 DNA follows: TGTGCCAGCTCATATCAAGAGACCCAGTACTTC. It encodes CASSYQETQYF.

The V and J genes are TRBV5-1 and TRBJ2-5, with 14 nucleotides matching TRBD2. The CDR3 loop spans 16 amino acids. CDR1 is SGHRS, CDR2 YFSETQ, per germline. The V gene end was trimmed by 4 bases and the J gene end by 7 bases; junction bases not matched to a gene: 9. Here the CDR3 reads CASSPWTSGGPGTQYF. The CDR3 DNA is TGCGCCAGCAGCCCCTGGACTAGCGGGGGGCCCGGGACCCAGTACTTC.

This chain links TRBV6-5 with TRBJ2-7; 8 nucleotides match TRBD1. The CDR3 sequence is 13 residues long. Germline assignment: CDR1 MNHEY and CDR2 SVGAGI. V lost 4 bases to trimming and J lost 6 bases; unmatched junction nucleotides: 5. The CDR3 DNA is TGTGCCAGCAGTTTAACTACAGGGGGCGAGCAGTACTTC. Its protein is CASSLTTGGEQYF.

This chain joins TRBV6-1 and TRBJ2-1; D unresolved. V was trimmed by 11 bases and J by 0 bases, leaving 11 bases between them. Looked up from germline, CDR1 is MNHNS and CDR2 is SASEGT. This CDR3 spans 13 amino acids. The CDR3 loop reads CAAGEVSYNEQFF. The CDR3 nucleotides read TGTGCCGCCGGCGAGGTCTCCTACAATGAGCAGTTCTTC.